This T cell receptor (beta chain) was captured by sequencing in a study of early T cells in non-severe SARS-CoV-2 infection. In its sample, this clonotype was seen a few times. Attachment of unique molecular identifiers was made to individual cDNA molecules. TCRdb processed the 5' RACE reads anew with MiXCR; each CDR3 protein has one entry. The sample lists some 30,000 distinct CDR3 sequences, around 9% occurring once. V lost 3 bases, J lost 5 bases, and 17 bases lay in between. CDR1 SGDLS and CDR2 YYNGEE come from the germline V gene. The CDR3 runs to 15 residues. The rearrangement uses TRBV9 and TRBJ2-5, with D possibly being TRBD1 (6 bases). The source material was whole blood. The origin of this receptor is an adult who was a healthcare worker with PCR-confirmed SARS-CoV-2 infection or an uninfected control (not recorded which). The CDR3 protein is CASSARARGGETQYF. Here the CDR3 DNA reads TGTGCCAGCAGCGCGCGGGCCAGGGGCGGCGAGACCCAGTACTTC.